One and the same sample provided the 5 T cell receptor beta chains below, sequenced in a study of lymphopenia after photon versus proton radiotherapy (dated by TCRdb to the late 2010s). The library was built by means of the immunoSEQ multiplex PCR assay. Imported from immuneACCESS, the table was reduced by TCRdb to in-frame sequences with V and J called. These copies leave out some clones; in studies compared against another copy, an unresolved V gene accounts for under half, and the cause of the remainder is not known. This sample comprises 20,000 to 25,000 clones, about four fifths of them detected only once. Roughly a quarter of the sample comes from the top ten. Specimen: peripheral blood, collected from a patient treated with photon-based radiotherapy. Receptors originate from a man aged 40-55 years with gastric cancer.

This clone came up once. The chain joins TRBV19 to TRBJ2-5; D possibly uses TRBD1 or TRBD2 (5 bases each). The CDR3 runs 15 residues. V lost 1 base and J lost 1, with 10 bases in between. Germline V gene sequence: CDR1 LNHDA, CDR2 SQIVND (reference sequence). The CDR3 reads CASSIAPGPQETQYF. In DNA, the CDR3 is TGTGCCAGTAGTATAGCCCCGGGACCCCAAGAGACCCAGTACTTC.

The chain recombines TRBV18 with TRBJ2-7, with no clear D. Between the trimmed V and J ends, which lost 3 bases and 2 bases, there was a span of 8 bases. CDR1 is KGHSH, CDR2 LQKENI, per germline. This CDR3 has 13 residues. This CDR3 is CASSPGRTYEQYF. The CDR3 DNA reads as TGTGCCAGCTCACCGGGCCGTACCTACGAGCAGTACTTC.

V and J are TRBV5-1 and TRBJ2-5, with 9 bases that match TRBD2. The last part of the DNA fits TRBJ2-7 better; the J call may be wrong. The CDR3 spans 13 residues. Germline V gene lookup returns CDR1 SGHRS and CDR2 YFSETQ. The CDR3 DNA reads as TGCGCCAGCACCGGGACTAGCACGTACGAGCAGTACTTC. It is translated as CASTGTSTYEQYF.

In this sample, this clone turned up once. The chain recombines TRBV19 with TRBJ2-2; D may be TRBD2 (5 bases). Trimming cost V 3 bases and J 7 bases, with 9 bases left between them. The CDR3 contains 13 residues. Germline lookup yields CDR1 LNHDA and CDR2 SQIVND (reference sequence). The DNA for the CDR3 is TGTGCCAGTAGTATTCTGGGGAGCGGGGAGCTGTTTTTT. Amino acid sequence: CASSILGSGELFF. Based on the CDR3 plus reference TRBV19 and TRBJ2-2, the full variable domain is DGGITQSPKYLFRKEGQNVTLSCEQNLNHDAMYWYRQDPGQGLRLIYYSQIVNDFQKGDIAEGYSVSREKKESFPLTVTSAQKNPTAFYLCASSILGSGELFFGEGSRLTVL.

A single count supports this clone. The gene calls are TRBV2 and TRBJ1-4; 8 nucleotides align to TRBD1. The germline V gene encodes CDR1 SNHLY and CDR2 FYNNEI. V lost 6 bases to trimming and J lost 7 bases; unmatched junction nucleotides: 7. This CDR3 contains 14 residues. The DNA for the CDR3 is TGTGCCAGCAGGGCGGACAGGGTAATTGAAAAACTGTTTTTT. This translates into CASRADRVIEKLFF.